The 27 T cell receptor beta chains reported below all come from one sample, sequenced in a study of blood T cell repertoires in COVID-19. This table comes from immunoSEQ multiplex PCR, and its TCRdb copy is limited to in-frame clones, with some not included. Here the sample spans about 88,000 clones, around nine tenths being singletons. The sample comprised peripheral blood. These receptors were collected from a man aged 60 to 69 with acute or convalescent COVID-19.

This clone appeared a single time. This chain connects TRBV7-9 to TRBJ1-1; 8 bases agree with TRBD1. The CDR3 consists of 13 residues. Germline V gives CDR1 SEHNR, CDR2 FQNEAQ (reference sequence). The ends lost 2 bases at V and 11 bases at J; junction bases unmatched: 7. As DNA, the CDR3 is TGTGCCAGCAGCTTAAGTGGTGGACAGGGTGCTTTCTTT. Its protein is CASSLSGGQGAFF.

This sequence joins TRBV4-3 and TRBJ2-3; 10 nucleotides agree with TRBD2. There are 18 residues in the CDR3. CDR1 and CDR2 from the germline V gene are LGHNA and YSLEER. V lost 1 base, J lost 1 base, and 8 bases stayed unmatched. The CDR3, as DNA: TGCGCCAGCAGCCAAGTAGCGGGAGGTTTTGGGGGCACAGATACGCAGTATTTT. This encodes CASSQVAGGFGGTDTQYF.

The chain carries TRBV4-3 and TRBJ1-2; 9 bases fit TRBD1. CDR1 and CDR2 from the germline V gene are LGHNA and YSLEER. CDR3 length: 17 residues. With 3 bases clipped from V and 4 bases from J, the junction kept 12 bases outside the gene matches. The CDR3 DNA is TGCGCCAGCAGCCAGCTAAGCACAGGGGGCGACGGCTATGGCTACACCTTC. It translates to CASSQLSTGGDGYGYTF.

The chain couples TRBV30 to TRBJ1-2; 10 bases align to TRBD1. V lost 7 bases, J lost 5 bases, and 7 bases stayed unmatched. Germline assignment: CDR1 GTSNPN and CDR2 SVGIG (reference sequence). This CDR3 spans 13 amino acids. CDR3 DNA: TGTGCCTCCCGCCTGGACAGGGGGTATGGCTACACCTTC. This sequence encodes CASRLDRGYGYTF. The whole variable domain, remainder taken from reference TRBV30 and TRBJ1-2, is SQTIHQWPATLVQPVGSPLSLECTVEGTSNPNLYWYRQAAGRGLQLLFYSVGIGQISSEVPQNLSASRPQDRQFILSSKKLLLSDSGFYLCASRLDRGYGYTFGSGTRLTVV.

The rearrangement links TRBV6-2 or TRBV6-3 to TRBJ2-7; 10 nucleotides line up with TRBD1. V gave up 5 bases and J gave up 4 bases; unmatched junction bases: 5. Germline V gives CDR1 MNHEY, CDR2 SVGEGT. CDR3 size: 14 residues. The CDR3, as DNA: TGTGCCAGCAGTAAGACAGGGGGCGGATACGAGCAGTACTTC. Amino acid sequence: CASSKTGGGYEQYF.

Concerning this clone itself: At one end, the junction sequence differs from germline, possibly due to a read error. The chain has TRBV7-7 and TRBJ2-3, with D unresolved. This CDR3 contains 15 residues. Germline lookup yields CDR1 SSHAT and CDR2 FNYEAQ (reference sequence). The CDR3 nucleotides read TGTGCTAGCAGCCGTGCTGGCGGTTCCACAGATACGCAGTATTTT. Translation gives CASSRAGGSTDTQYF.

The gene calls are TRBV24-1 and TRBJ2-6; TRBD2 agrees at 13 bases. The germline CDR1 and CDR2 sequences are KGHDR and SFDVKD. This CDR3 comprises 21 residues. V trimming: 10 bases; J trimming: 0 bases; junction bases outside the gene matches: 17. The CDR3 here is CATKLTSGREFRSSGANVLTF. CDR3 nucleotides: TGTGCCACAAAGCTTACTAGCGGGAGGGAATTTCGAAGCTCTGGGGCCAACGTCCTGACTTTC.

The genes are TRBV5-4 and TRBJ2-7; 8 nucleotides line up with TRBD2. Germline V gene lookup returns CDR1 SGHNT and CDR2 YYREEE (reference sequence). V shed 2 bases, J shed 4 bases, and the junction held 8 bases outside the gene matches. This CDR3 comprises 15 residues. The CDR3 reads CASSFSGRGDYEQYF. CDR3 coding DNA: TGTGCCAGCAGCTTTAGTGGGCGGGGGGATTACGAGCAGTACTTC.

The chain joins TRBV20-1 to TRBJ2-7; 10 positions match TRBD1. Germline CDR1 and CDR2: DFQATT and SNEGSKA (reference sequence). The CDR3 consists of 14 residues. With V trimmed by 3 bases and J by 1 base, 3 bases remained unmatched. Here the CDR3 DNA reads TGCAGTGCTAGTTGGGACAGGGGTTCCTACGAGCAGTACTTC. As protein: CSASWDRGSYEQYF.

This chain links TRBV5-8 with TRBJ2-6; a possible D gene is TRBD2 (5 bases). The germline gives CDR1 SGHTS, CDR2 YDEGEE. The CDR3 is 15 residues long. The germline V and J ends were trimmed by 3 bases and 2 bases, with 9 bases remaining between them. This chain's CDR3 is CASSSRGAGANVLTF. DNA of the CDR3: TGTGCCAGCAGCTCCCGGGGTGCTGGGGCCAACGTCCTGACTTTC.

The chain carries TRBV18 and TRBJ2-7; 16 bases map to TRBD2. The CDR3 has 20 residues. The germline gives CDR1 KGHSH, CDR2 LQKENI. The ends lost 1 base at V and 4 bases at J; junction bases unmatched: 13. CDR3: CASSPLRTEAGLAGGYEQYF. In DNA form, the CDR3 reads TGTGCCAGCTCACCACTCCGGACCGAGGCGGGACTAGCGGGAGGGTACGAGCAGTACTTC.

This clone was observed a handful of times. The rearrangement joins TRBV6-5 to TRBJ2-2; 8 nucleotides match TRBD1. CDR1 and CDR2 from the germline V gene are MNHEY and SVGAGI. The junction had 9 bases not matched to a gene; V was cut back by 6 bases and J by 6 bases. The CDR3 runs to 15 residues. The CDR3 region has the DNA TGTGCCAGCAGCAAAAGGGACAGGTTTGCCGGGGAGCTGTTTTTT. It yields the protein CASSKRDRFAGELFF.

The chain recombines TRBV28 with TRBJ1-1, with 7 nucleotides matching TRBD1. Trimming took 7 bases from V and 3 from J; bases not matched to a gene: 8. Germline lookup yields CDR1 MDHEN and CDR2 SYDVKM. This CDR3 contains 14 residues. The CDR3 bases are TGTGCCAGCAACAACAGGGGCCCGGACACTGAAGCTTTCTTT. Encoded protein: CASNNRGPDTEAFF. Based on the CDR3 plus reference TRBV28 and TRBJ1-1, the full variable domain is DVKVTQSSRYLVKRTGEKVFLECVQDMDHENMFWYRQDPGLGLRLIYFSYDVKMKEKGDIPEGYSVSREKKERFSLILESASTNQTSMYLCASNNRGPDTEAFFGQGTRLTVV.

This clone was seen only once. The chain combines TRBV29-1 with TRBJ2-1; 7 positions agree with TRBD2. Germline CDR1 SQVTM, CDR2 ANQGSEA. The CDR3 covers 13 residues. Losses at the gene ends were 3 bases for V and 7 bases for J; bases not matched to a gene: 6. In DNA, the CDR3 is TGCAGCGTTGATGGGTCTAGCGGTAATGAGCAGTTCTTC. Translated: CSVDGSSGNEQFF.

This clone was seen more than once but under ten times. V and J are TRBV27 and TRBJ1-6, with D unresolved. Trimming removed 6 bases from V and 0 bases from J, with 9 bases in between. The germline V gene has CDR1 MNHEY and CDR2 SMNVEV (reference sequence). The CDR3 runs 15 residues. CDR3: CASRLGSSYNSPLHF. CDR3 nucleotide sequence: TGTGCCAGCAGGCTCGGTAGCTCCTATAATTCACCCCTCCACTTT.

The gene calls are TRBV4-3 and TRBJ1-1, with D perhaps matching TRBD1 (6 bases). CDR3 length: 12 residues. Trimming left V 0 bases short and J 8 bases short, with 7 bases between. Germline V gene lookup returns CDR1 LGHNA and CDR2 YSLEER. The CDR3 DNA sequence: TGCGCCAGCAGCCAAGATGACAGGGAAGCTTTCTTT. Its protein product is CASSQDDREAFF.

The chain links TRBV5-1 to TRBJ2-5, with TRBD1 matching 7 bases. The CDR3 runs 16 residues. Trimming removed 2 bases from V and 2 bases from J; junction bases left unmatched: 9. Germline CDR1 is SGHRS and CDR2 is YFSETQ. The CDR3 sequence: CASSFGQALIQETQYF. CDR3 in DNA: TGCGCCAGCAGCTTCGGACAGGCGCTAATTCAAGAGACCCAGTACTTC.

This clone was counted a single time. This chain links TRBV19 with TRBJ2-2, with no clear D. This CDR3 has 15 amino acids. V was pared by 1 base and J by 4 bases, with 10 bases between. Germline V gives CDR1 LNHDA, CDR2 SQIVND (reference sequence). CDR3 bases: TGTGCCAGTAGTATAGTACTCTGGAGCACCGGGGAGCTGTTTTTT. Protein: CASSIVLWSTGELFF.

This sequence joins TRBV5-1 and TRBJ2-2; possible D gene TRBD2, 6 bases. This CDR3 spans 15 amino acids. Germline-derived CDR1 and CDR2 are SGHRS and YFSETQ. V shed 0 bases and J shed 3 bases, with 9 bases lying between them. The CDR3 nucleotides are TGCGCCAGCAGCTTGGAGGGACTTTACACCGGGGAGCTGTTTTTT. This codes for CASSLEGLYTGELFF.

The chain carries TRBV2 and TRBJ2-7, with 9 bases matching TRBD2. Germline V gene lookup returns CDR1 SNHLY and CDR2 FYNNEI. The CDR3 runs to 14 residues. The V and J ends lost 6 bases and 1 base, in that order; junction bases with no gene match: 4. CDR3 in amino acids: CASRAGGNSYEQYF. The CDR3, as DNA: TGTGCCAGCAGGGCGGGGGGGAATTCCTACGAGCAGTACTTC.

This chain joins TRBV15 and TRBJ1-2; 8 bases map to TRBD1. J lost 2 bases, V lost 5 bases, and 7 bases had no gene match. The CDR3 contains 15 residues. Germline CDR1 reads LNHNV; CDR2 reads YYDKDF (reference sequence). Here the CDR3 reads CATSLDRGPNYGYTF. CDR3 DNA sequence: TGTGCCACCAGCCTCGACAGGGGCCCAAACTATGGCTACACCTTC.

V gene TRBV19 combines with J gene TRBJ2-5; no clear D gene. Germline CDR1 LNHDA, CDR2 SQIVND (reference sequence). Deletions cut 0 bases from V and 2 bases from J, with 7 bases between. The CDR3 covers 14 residues. CDR3 region: CASSIDHGQETQYF. The CDR3 nucleotides are TGTGCCAGTAGTATAGATCACGGGCAAGAGACCCAGTACTTC.

V gene TRBV2 combines with J gene TRBJ2-4; 9 nucleotides agree with TRBD1. Germline values: CDR1 SNHLY, CDR2 FYNNEI. The CDR3 has 16 residues. J gave up 0 bases and V 4 bases, and 4 bases lay outside the gene matches. The CDR3 here is CASSVGGQGAKNIQYF. In DNA, the CDR3 is TGTGCCAGCAGTGTAGGGGGACAGGGAGCCAAAAACATTCAGTACTTC.

V gene TRBV6-5 combines with J gene TRBJ1-4, with 9 bases fitting TRBD1. The CDR3 is made up of 16 amino acids. Germline V lookup: CDR1 MNHEY, CDR2 SVGAGI. Unmatched junction bases numbered 8, after V lost 0 bases and J lost 9 bases. CDR3 region: CASSYSQQGALQKLFF. CDR3 DNA sequence: TGTGCCAGCAGTTACTCGCAACAGGGGGCGCTTCAAAAACTGTTTTTT.

The genes are TRBV9 and TRBJ2-2; 11 bases line up with TRBD1. The V gene end was trimmed by 6 bases and the J gene end by 6 bases; junction bases not matched to a gene: 13. Germline values: CDR1 SGDLS, CDR2 YYNGEE. The CDR3 has 17 residues. CDR3 nucleotides: TGTGCCAGCAACCCCAAGGCTGGACAGGGGGCGTCCGGGGAGCTGTTTTTT. This encodes CASNPKAGQGASGELFF. Together with reference TRBV9 and TRBJ2-2, the CDR3 gives the full variable domain: DSGVTQTPKHLITATGQRVTLRCSPRSGDLSVYWYQQSLDQGLQFLIQYYNGEERAKGNILERFSAQQFPDLHSELNLSSLELGDSALYFCASNPKAGQGASGELFFGEGSRLTVL.

The chain recombines TRBV29-1 with TRBJ1-2; the D is unclear. The CDR3 extends over 11 amino acids. The germline V and J ends were trimmed by 4 bases and 2 bases, with 5 bases remaining between them. The V gene's germline CDR1 is SQVTM and CDR2 ANQGSEA. Here the CDR3 reads CSVGHNYGYTF. In DNA, the CDR3 is TGCAGCGTTGGACACAACTATGGCTACACCTTC.

The V gene is TRBV18, the J gene TRBJ1-1; no clear D gene. CDR1 is KGHSH, CDR2 LQKENI, per germline. This CDR3 contains 14 residues. V was pared by 3 bases and J by 0 bases, with 8 bases between. This CDR3 is CASSPTQLNTEAFF. As DNA, the CDR3 is TGTGCCAGCTCACCTACACAGCTGAACACTGAAGCTTTCTTT.